The present entry profiles one TCR beta chain with its context. No antigen is known for it. This sample is part of a study of human T cells and chemical hapten exposure. At the level of the study: Patch tests applied 0.01% DPC to the upper back, read at 6 days. Study findings and constraints: With alopecia, donors may have immune responses unlike healthy people's.

CDR3 length equals 13 residues. Trimming took 6 bases from V and 5 from J, leaving 13 bases between them. Germline assignment: CDR1 MNHEY and CDR2 SVGEGT. As handled by the study authors: With a range of 23,224 to 690,600, the median per sample was roughly 95,000 TCRs. MiXCR was run by TCRdb on the RACE reads, yielding one entry per CDR3 protein. V and J calls and clone size were set by TCRdb, not the authors. The sample has under 40,000 distinct CDR3 sequences, about 9.3% seen once. Time point: pre-sensitization, week 0. This sample's treatment: therapeutic diphenylcyclopropenone sensitization with weekly scalp DPC. Total RNA was isolated from whole blood that had not been fractionated. Patients had alopecia, were aged 18 to 70, and were not pregnant.

Sequenced material: whole blood, taken in connection with sensitization to the hapten diphenylcyclopropenone (DPC). The clonotype was recovered from a man over 45 with alopecia areata. Some clones in this sample may be carry-over from other donors' samples. The V gene is TRBV6-2 or TRBV6-3, the J gene TRBJ2-5, with a weak D call TRBD2 (6 bases). The CDR3 sequence is CASRPGEAETQYF. The DNA of the CDR3 is TGTGCCAGCAGGCCGGGGGAGGCGGAGACCCAGTACTTC.